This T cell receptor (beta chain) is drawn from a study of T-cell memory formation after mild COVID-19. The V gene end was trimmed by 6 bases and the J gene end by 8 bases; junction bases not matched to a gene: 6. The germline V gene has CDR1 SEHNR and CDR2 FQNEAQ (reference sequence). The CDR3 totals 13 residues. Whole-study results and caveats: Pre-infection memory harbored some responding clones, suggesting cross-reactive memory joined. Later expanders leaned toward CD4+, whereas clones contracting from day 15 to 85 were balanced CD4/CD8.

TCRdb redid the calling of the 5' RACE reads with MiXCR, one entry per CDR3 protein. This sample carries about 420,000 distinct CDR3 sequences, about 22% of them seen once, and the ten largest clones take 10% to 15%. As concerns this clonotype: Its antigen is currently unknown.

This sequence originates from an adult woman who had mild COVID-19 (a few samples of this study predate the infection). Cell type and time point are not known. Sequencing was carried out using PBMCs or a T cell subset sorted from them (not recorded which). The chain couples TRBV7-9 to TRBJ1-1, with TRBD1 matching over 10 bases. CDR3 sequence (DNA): TGTGCCAGCAGGGACCGGGACAGGGGAGAAGCTTTCTTT. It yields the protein CASRDRDRGEAFF.